One and the same sample provided the 25 T cell receptor beta chains below, sequenced in a study of PD-L1 blockade in urothelial cancer. Assay: immunoSEQ multiplex PCR; the TCRdb copy retains only in-frame clones and omits some. The sample carries around 80,000 clones, approximately 90% recorded once. Documented time point: peripheral blood 6 weeks after treatment start. Here the sequenced sample was PBMCs, taken around atezolizumab (anti-PD-L1) treatment. These receptors were collected from a woman of 80 years or more with urothelial cancer.

The chain links TRBV5-1 to TRBJ2-5, with TRBD2 matching 8 bases. There are 16 residues in the CDR3. Per germline, CDR1 SGHRS and CDR2 YFSETQ. J gave up 4 bases and V 0 bases, and 8 bases lay outside the gene matches. CDR3 region: CASSLGGRLAGETQYF. In DNA form, the CDR3 reads TGCGCCAGCAGCTTGGGCGGTCGTCTAGCGGGAGAGACCCAGTACTTC.

This clone has more than one count but fewer than ten. V usage is TRBV11-3 and J usage is TRBJ2-7; 7 bases agree with TRBD2. This CDR3 is built from 13 residues. Per germline, CDR1 SGHNT and CDR2 YENEEA. The J segment lost 7 bases and the V segment lost 5 bases, leaving 8 bases of the junction unmatched. The CDR3 protein is CASSPGRGGEQYF. The DNA of the CDR3 is TGTGCCAGCAGCCCAGGGAGGGGCGGAGAGCAGTACTTC.

The gene calls are TRBV2 and TRBJ1-2; TRBD1 might be the D (6 bases). In germline, CDR1 is SNHLY, CDR2 FYNNEI. V was shortened by 6 bases and J by 4 bases, with 21 bases between the two germline ends. CDR3 length equals 16 residues. The CDR3 nucleotides read TGTGCCAGCAGGGGTATTGGGGGGGCGCGGGTCTATGGCTACACCTTC. As protein: CASRGIGGARVYGYTF.

This chain links TRBV30 with TRBJ2-1; TRBD1 matches 7 bases. The CDR3 runs to 11 residues. CDR1 GTSNPN and CDR2 SVGIG come from the germline V gene (reference sequence). V was pared by 8 bases and J by 8 bases, with 6 bases of the junction left unmatched. This CDR3 is CAGKDRHEQFF. DNA for the CDR3: TGTGCCGGGAAGGACAGGCATGAGCAGTTCTTC.

V gene TRBV19 combines with J gene TRBJ2-1; D perhaps matches TRBD2 (6 bases). The CDR3 is 14 residues long. With 6 bases removed from V and 8 bases from J, the gap between germline ends came to 17 bases. Germline loops: CDR1 LNHDA, CDR2 SQIVND (reference sequence). CDR3 nucleotides: TGTGCCAGTAGCCGGGACTCAGCGAGCGATGAGCAGTTCTTC. Amino acids: CASSRDSASDEQFF.

The V and J genes are TRBV9 and TRBJ2-1; TRBD2 agrees at 10 bases. V was clipped by 4 bases and J by 7 bases; unmatched bases: 14. CDR1 SGDLS and CDR2 YYNGEE come from the germline V gene. This CDR3 is 17 amino acids long. The CDR3 reads CASSPLIAGGALNEQFF. DNA of the CDR3: TGTGCCAGCAGCCCTCTTATAGCGGGAGGAGCGCTGAATGAGCAGTTCTTC.

This clone was seen many times. CDR3 protein: CASSESQGGYEQYF. CDR3 in DNA: TGCGCCAGCAGTGAGTCCCAGGGTGGTTACGAGCAGTACTTC. V usage is TRBV10-2 and J usage is TRBJ2-7; D might be TRBD1 (5 bases). The germline gives CDR1 WSHSY, CDR2 SAAADI. CDR3 length: 14 residues. Trimming cost V 0 bases and J 4 bases, with 10 bases left between them.

The chain recombines TRBV5-4 with TRBJ1-3; 7 positions match TRBD1. CDR3 size: 16 residues. The germline CDR1 and CDR2 sequences are SGHNT and YYREEE (reference sequence). The junction had 6 bases not matched to a gene; V was cut back by 3 bases and J by 0 bases. For the CDR3, the DNA is TGTGCCAGCAGCTCAGGACAGGTGAGCTCTGGAAACACCATATATTTT. The encoded protein is CASSSGQVSSGNTIYF.

Here the CDR3 reads CASKRVFTGELFF. The CDR3 nucleotides are TGTGCCAGCAAGAGGGTGTTCACCGGGGAGCTGTTTTTT. The chain links TRBV2 to TRBJ2-2; possibly TRBD2 for D (5 bases). The CDR3 sequence is 13 residues long. The ends were cut back, 7 bases at V and 4 bases at J, with 10 bases in the middle. The germline gives CDR1 SNHLY, CDR2 FYNNEI.

The chain links TRBV19 to TRBJ2-7; 7 bases are shared with TRBD2. Germline V lookup: CDR1 LNHDA, CDR2 SQIVND (reference sequence). CDR3 length equals 14 residues. After removal of 1 base from V and 2 bases from J, the junction contained 2 bases not matched to a gene. In DNA, the CDR3 is TGTGCCAGTAGTATAGCGGGAGGAACCTACGAGCAGTACTTC. Amino acids: CASSIAGGTYEQYF. The variable domain in full, with the rest retrieved from reference TRBV19 and TRBJ2-7, is DGGITQSPKYLFRKEGQNVTLSCEQNLNHDAMYWYRQDPGQGLRLIYYSQIVNDFQKGDIAEGYSVSREKKESFPLTVTSAQKNPTAFYLCASSIAGGTYEQYFGPGTRLTVT.

The chain links TRBV5-6 to TRBJ2-7, with 7 bases lining up with TRBD1. The CDR3 contains 14 residues. CDR1 is SGHDT and CDR2 is YYEEEE in the germline V gene. The J segment lost 3 bases and the V segment lost 4 bases, leaving 7 bases of the junction unmatched. CDR3 residues: CASSLPGQNYEQYF. The CDR3 DNA sequence: TGTGCCAGCAGCCTACCGGGACAGAACTACGAGCAGTACTTC.

The V and J genes are TRBV7-8 and TRBJ1-5; 10 nucleotides match TRBD1. Per the germline V gene, CDR1 is SGHVS and CDR2 is FQNEAQ. The CDR3 runs 16 residues. Germline trimming cut 4 bases from V and 5 bases from J; bases unmatched to any gene: 8. CDR3 DNA sequence: TGTGCCAGCAGCTCCACTCTCGGGACAGGGGATCAGCCCCAGCATTTT. It is translated as CASSSTLGTGDQPQHF.

This chain uses TRBV7-2 with TRBJ2-1; 11 bases agree with TRBD2. The V gene's germline CDR1 is SGHTA and CDR2 FQGNSA. V was pared by 2 bases and J by 13 bases, with 10 bases of the junction left unmatched. There are 15 residues in the CDR3. The CDR3 reads CASSLFSSGRTEQFF. The CDR3 DNA follows: TGTGCCAGCAGCTTATTCTCTAGCGGGAGGACTGAACAGTTCTTC.

The J gene is TRBJ2-7, the V gene TRBV14, with a weak D call TRBD1 (6 bases). Between the trimmed V and J ends, which lost 4 bases and 3 bases, there was a span of 10 bases. CDR1 is SGHDN and CDR2 is FVKESK in the germline V gene. The CDR3 spans 13 residues. Here the CDR3 reads CASSPYRVYEQYF. DNA for the CDR3: TGTGCCAGCAGCCCTTACAGGGTCTACGAGCAGTACTTC.

The sample holds one count of this clone. J is TRBJ1-5 and V is TRBV5-1; D is possibly TRBD1 (5 bases). This CDR3 is 15 amino acids long. Germline CDR1 is SGHRS and CDR2 is YFSETQ. Trimming cost V 4 bases and J 7 bases, with 18 bases left between them. Here the CDR3 reads CASSLNGAPRQPQHF. In DNA, the CDR3 is TGCGCCAGCAGCCTCAATGGGGCCCCCCGGCAGCCCCAGCATTTT.

The rearrangement joins TRBV5-4 to TRBJ1-3; 9 positions agree with TRBD1. The junction had 4 bases not matched to a gene; V was cut back by 4 bases and J by 5 bases. The germline V gene encodes CDR1 SGHNT and CDR2 YYREEE (reference sequence). There are 14 residues in the CDR3. CDR3 sequence: CASSPGQGRNTIYF. For the CDR3, the DNA is TGTGCCAGCAGCCCGGGACAGGGAAGAAACACCATATATTTT.

The V gene is TRBV28, the J gene TRBJ2-1; 8 bases align to TRBD1. Trimming cost V 5 bases and J 5 bases; bases outside gene matches: 5. The CDR3 is 14 amino acids. CDR1 MDHEN and CDR2 SYDVKM come from the germline V gene. This CDR3 reads CASSTRTGHNEQFF. The CDR3 region has the DNA TGTGCCAGCAGTACCAGGACAGGGCACAATGAGCAGTTCTTC.

The gene calls are TRBV6-6 and TRBJ1-1; no clear D gene. The V gene lost 11 bases and the J gene lost 3 bases, with 10 bases spanning the gap. The germline CDR1 and CDR2 sequences are MNHNY and SVGAGI (reference sequence). The CDR3 runs to 11 residues. In DNA, the CDR3 is TGTGCCGCTTGGCGGGACACTGAAGCTTTCTTT. This gives the protein CAAWRDTEAFF.

The chain employs TRBV6-5 and TRBJ2-7, with a tentative D call TRBD2 (5 bases). Trimming removed 0 bases at V and 5 bases at J, with 17 bases between. This CDR3 spans 16 amino acids. Germline CDR1 reads MNHEY; CDR2 reads SVGAGI. The DNA for the CDR3 is TGTGCCAGCAGTTACTCGAGGGCTTCATTTCCGAACGAGCAGTACTTC. Amino acid sequence: CASSYSRASFPNEQYF.

The chain couples TRBV6-5 to TRBJ1-3, with 7 positions matching TRBD1. Per the germline V gene, CDR1 is MNHEY and CDR2 is SVGAGI. The CDR3 has 15 residues. The trim removed 6 bases at V and 3 bases at J, leaving 8 bases unmatched. The CDR3 loop is CASSPFTGVGNTIYF. In nucleotides, the CDR3 is TGTGCCAGCAGCCCATTTACAGGGGTTGGAAACACCATATATTTT.

The genes are TRBV27 and TRBJ2-1; D gene ambiguous. CDR1 is MNHEY and CDR2 is SMNVEV in the germline V gene (reference sequence). The CDR3 runs 15 residues. Deletions cut 5 bases from V and 6 bases from J, with 17 bases between. The DNA of the CDR3 is TGTGCCAGCAGTCTCCGGGTGGCGAAAGGCAATGAGCAGTTCTTC. Encoded protein: CASSLRVAKGNEQFF.

This CDR3 is CASSLGTGPSNEQFF. CDR3 nucleotide sequence: TGTGCCAGCAGCCTCGGAACGGGTCCCAGCAATGAGCAGTTCTTC. The chain is built from TRBV9 and TRBJ2-1; no clear D. Trimming removed 4 bases at V and 6 bases at J, with 17 bases between. Germline assignment: CDR1 SGDLS and CDR2 YYNGEE. The CDR3 has 15 amino acids.

V usage is TRBV5-1 and J usage is TRBJ2-5, with TRBD1 identical over 7 bases. Germline CDR1 and CDR2: SGHRS and YFSETQ. This CDR3 contains 15 residues. J was trimmed by 2 bases and V by 0 bases; bases with no gene match: 4. The CDR3 DNA reads TGCGCCAGCAGCTTGGCCGGGACAGTTCAAGAGACCCAGTACTTC. It codes for CASSLAGTVQETQYF.

The rearrangement links TRBV5-1 to TRBJ2-3; TRBD2 matches at 10 bases. The CDR3 runs 13 residues. Germline values: CDR1 SGHRS, CDR2 YFSETQ. Trimming took 5 bases from V and 8 from J; bases not matched to a gene: 5. CDR3 sequence: CASSPSGGSTQYF. The CDR3 coding sequence is TGCGCCAGCAGTCCTAGCGGGGGCAGTACGCAGTATTTT. Looking up the rest from reference TRBV5-1 and TRBJ2-3 gives the full variable domain: KAGVTQTPRYLIKTRGQQVTLSCSPISGHRSVSWYQQTPGQGLQFLFEYFSETQRNKGNFPGRFSGRQFSNSRSEMNVSTLELGDSALYLCASSPSGGSTQYFGPGTRLTVL.

This clone appeared once. DNA of the CDR3: TGTGCCAGCAGTTTGACTAGCGGGGCAAATGAGCAGTTCTTC. Protein sequence: CASSLTSGANEQFF. V is TRBV28 and J is TRBJ2-1; 11 nucleotides match TRBD2. The CDR3 spans 14 residues. Losses at the gene ends were 3 bases for V and 7 bases for J; bases not matched to a gene: 2. Looked up from germline, CDR1 is MDHEN and CDR2 is SYDVKM.